A single sample gave rise to the 28 T cell receptor beta chains below, sequenced in a study of OX40 agonist ivuxolimab in advanced cancers. The table came from immunoSEQ multiplex PCR; TCRdb's copy has only in-frame clones and leaves some out. This table holds 90,000 to 100,000 clones, 89% found once. The sequencing used CD4+ or CD8+ T cells sorted from blood, collected in a trial of the OX40 agonist ivuxolimab. The receptors originated from an adult with an advanced solid tumor such as melanoma, head and neck, liver or kidney cancer.

The V gene is TRBV18, the J gene TRBJ1-1; D might be TRBD1 (6 bases). The CDR3 sequence is 13 residues long. CDR1 is KGHSH, CDR2 LQKENI, per germline. V was shortened by 4 bases and J by 5 bases, with 11 bases between the two germline ends. The CDR3 sequence is CASSRGGRTEAFF. The CDR3 DNA reads as TGTGCCAGCTCACGGGGGGGGCGGACTGAAGCTTTCTTT.

The chain has TRBV9 and TRBJ1-1; 9 bases are shared with TRBD1. V was pared by 4 bases and J by 3 bases, with 7 bases of the junction left unmatched. The CDR3 runs 15 residues. Germline V CDR1 and CDR2: SGDLS, YYNGEE. CDR3 coding DNA: TGTGCCAGCAGCCCAGACAGGGGGTGGGACACTGAAGCTTTCTTT. It is translated as CASSPDRGWDTEAFF.

The CDR3 sequence is CASSIVQGHEQYF. CDR3 coding DNA: TGTGCCAGCAGCATCGTGCAGGGTCACGAGCAGTACTTC. The rearrangement links TRBV7-3 to TRBJ2-7, with D possibly being TRBD1 (5 bases). V was shortened by 5 bases and J by 5 bases, with 13 bases between the two germline ends. The CDR3 runs 13 residues. The germline V gene has CDR1 SGHTA and CDR2 FQGTGA.

The V call is TRBV5-6, the J call TRBJ1-1; D ambiguous. Deletions cut 2 bases from V and 6 bases from J, with 14 bases between. The CDR3 is 14 amino acids. CDR1 is SGHDT and CDR2 is YYEEEE in the germline V gene. Written as DNA, the CDR3 is TGTGCCAGCAGCTTTCGATCGGGTTCCTCTGAAGCTTTCTTT. This encodes CASSFRSGSSEAFF.

The V and J genes are TRBV5-1 and TRBJ2-2; TRBD2 agrees at 12 bases. V was clipped by 3 bases and J by 3 bases; unmatched bases: 6. This CDR3 spans 17 amino acids. Looked up from germline, CDR1 is SGHRS and CDR2 is YFSETQ. The CDR3 nucleotides read TGCGCCAGCAGCTCGTTGACTAGCGGGAGCTACACCGGGGAGCTGTTTTTT. It specifies CASSSLTSGSYTGELFF.

The chain has TRBV10-3 and TRBJ2-3; 7 bases map to TRBD2. The CDR3 is 15 amino acids. V was pared by 7 bases and J by 0 bases, with 7 bases of the junction left unmatched. Germline V gene lookup returns CDR1 ENHRY and CDR2 SYGVKD. The CDR3 loop is CAIMSGVMSTDTQYF. The CDR3 DNA follows: TGTGCCATCATGAGCGGGGTGATGAGCACAGATACGCAGTATTTT.

This chain joins TRBV5-1 and TRBJ2-7, with D maybe TRBD2 (5 bases). From germline, CDR1 is SGHRS and CDR2 YFSETQ. The CDR3 covers 14 residues. With 4 bases removed from V and 4 bases from J, the gap between germline ends came to 15 bases. The CDR3 nucleotides are TGCGCCAGCAGCCCCGGGATTTCTCTTTACGAGCAGTACTTC. This sequence encodes CASSPGISLYEQYF.

The J gene is TRBJ2-1, the V gene TRBV6-5; TRBD1 aligns across 7 bases. The germline gives CDR1 MNHEY, CDR2 SVGAGI. The V and J ends lost 5 bases and 2 bases, in that order; junction bases with no gene match: 6. The CDR3 consists of 15 residues. CDR3 DNA: TGTGCCAGCAGTCGATCGACAGGGCCCTACAATGAGCAGTTCTTC. Translating it yields CASSRSTGPYNEQFF.

V usage is TRBV5-1 and J usage is TRBJ2-7, with D maybe TRBD2 (6 bases). Trimming cost V 7 bases and J 5 bases, with 22 bases left between them. From germline, CDR1 is SGHRS and CDR2 YFSETQ. CDR3 length equals 15 residues. DNA for the CDR3: TGCGCCAGCCGCCCGAGTGGACATCCGGGGGACGAGCAGTACTTC. Translating gives CASRPSGHPGDEQYF.

This chain connects TRBV4-3 to TRBJ2-3; D uncertain. The CDR3 contains 15 residues. Trimming pared 3 bases from V and 2 bases from J, leaving 12 bases between. Germline V gives CDR1 LGHNA, CDR2 YSLEER. The CDR3 loop is CASSQGGSYTDTQYF. The CDR3 DNA sequence: TGCGCCAGCAGCCAGGGCGGATCCTACACAGATACGCAGTATTTT.

The chain uses TRBV7-2 and TRBJ1-5; weak D call: TRBD1 (6 bases). The CDR3 consists of 14 residues. The germline gives CDR1 SGHTA, CDR2 FQGNSA. Trimming stripped 3 bases from V and 9 bases from J, with 15 bases between. The CDR3 DNA reads TGTGCCAGCAGCTTTAAGGGGGGCCCGGGGCCCCAGCATTTT. Protein: CASSFKGGPGPQHF.

The chain joins TRBV5-1 to TRBJ2-3, with D possibly being TRBD1 (6 bases). Germline values: CDR1 SGHRS, CDR2 YFSETQ. Trimming removed 4 bases from V and 0 bases from J, with 12 bases in between. The CDR3 covers 15 residues. The CDR3, as DNA: TGCGCCAGCAGCCCCTCGGGACACAGCACAGATACGCAGTATTTT. It yields the protein CASSPSGHSTDTQYF.

This clone has more than one count but fewer than ten. The rearrangement links TRBV30 to TRBJ1-1, with D unresolved. V was shortened by 7 bases and J by 8 bases, with 14 bases between the two germline ends. Germline assignment: CDR1 GTSNPN and CDR2 SVGIG (reference sequence). This CDR3 has 11 residues. CDR3 DNA sequence: TGTGCCTTGAAGCAGTTTGGGGAAGCTTTCTTT. It is translated as CALKQFGEAFF.

The rearrangement links TRBV18 to TRBJ2-7, with TRBD1 identical over 9 bases. The CDR3 has 14 residues. Germline trimming cut 4 bases from V and 0 bases from J; bases unmatched to any gene: 1. Germline V gene data show CDR1 as KGHSH and CDR2 as LQKENI. CDR3 nucleotides: TGTGCCAGCTCACGGGGACAGGGCTCCTACGAGCAGTACTTC. Translating gives CASSRGQGSYEQYF.

The count of this clone is one. The V call is TRBV9, the J call TRBJ1-2; the D gene is possibly TRBD1 (5 bases). CDR3 size: 14 residues. V dropped 0 bases and J dropped 4 bases, with 10 bases sitting between them. Per the germline V gene, CDR1 is SGDLS and CDR2 is YYNGEE. The CDR3 is CASSVDGGGYGYTF. The DNA for the CDR3 is TGTGCCAGCAGCGTAGATGGGGGTGGCTATGGCTACACCTTC.

The chain combines TRBV7-9 with TRBJ2-1; D possibly corresponds to TRBD1 (5 bases). CDR3 length equals 13 residues. Germline CDR1 reads SEHNR; CDR2 reads FQNEAQ (reference sequence). Trimming took off 10 bases at V and 2 bases at J, with 12 bases between the two ends. In nucleotides, the CDR3 is TGTGCCACCTCCAGGGAAACCTACAATGAGCAGTTCTTC. It encodes CATSRETYNEQFF. The whole variable domain, remainder taken from reference TRBV7-9 and TRBJ2-1, is DTGVSQNPRHKITKRGQNVTFRCDPISEHNRLYWYRQTLGQGPEFLTYFQNEAQLEKSRLLSDRFSAERPKGSFSTLEIQRTEQGDSAMYLCATSRETYNEQFFGPGTRLTVL.

The chain uses TRBV6-6 and TRBJ2-5; 9 bases agree with TRBD1. CDR1 MNHNY and CDR2 SVGAGI come from the germline V gene (reference sequence). Trimming removed 2 bases from V and 1 base from J; junction bases left unmatched: 5. The CDR3 runs 16 residues. The CDR3 DNA is TGTGCCAGCAGTTACGAGGGGACAGGGAGCCAAGAGACCCAGTACTTC. Translated, it gives CASSYEGTGSQETQYF.

V usage is TRBV15 and J usage is TRBJ1-4; weak D call: TRBD1 (5 bases). CDR1 and CDR2 (germline): LNHNV, YYDKDF (reference sequence). Trimming shortened V by 0 bases and J by 8 bases, and 16 bases separated the two germline ends. This CDR3 is 16 amino acids long. CDR3: CATSRDERGREEKLFF. The CDR3, as DNA: TGTGCCACCAGCAGAGATGAACGGGGACGCGAGGAAAAACTGTTTTTT.

The chain links TRBV4-3 to TRBJ1-3; tentatively, D is TRBD1 (6 bases). The CDR3 contains 16 residues. Trimming took 0 bases from V and 4 from J, leaving 13 bases between them. The germline CDR1 and CDR2 sequences are LGHNA and YSLEER. CDR3 nucleotide sequence: TGCGCCAGCAGCCAAGATCCACAGGGAGCAGGAAACACCATATATTTT. It translates to CASSQDPQGAGNTIYF.

The table lists this clone with a count of one. V is TRBV7-2 and J is TRBJ2-5; D is perhaps TRBD2 (6 bases). The CDR3 sequence is 15 residues long. Looked up from germline, CDR1 is SGHTA and CDR2 is FQGNSA. V lost 4 bases, J lost 3 bases, and 15 bases lay in between. The CDR3 bases are TGTGCCAGCAGCTACGGAGGGACCGGAGAAGAGACCCAGTACTTC. Translated: CASSYGGTGEETQYF. The full variable domain, rest sourced from reference TRBV7-2 and TRBJ2-5, is GAGVSQSPSNKVTEKGKDVELRCDPISGHTALYWYRQSLGQGLEFLIYFQGNSAPDKSGLPSDRFSAERTGGSVSTLTIQRTQQEDSAVYLCASSYGGTGEETQYFGPGTRLLVL.

This rearrangement joins TRBV19 to TRBJ1-2, with unresolved D. The V end was cut by 3 bases, the J end by 7 bases, with 12 bases between. Germline CDR1 and CDR2: LNHDA and SQIVND (reference sequence). The CDR3 is made up of 13 amino acids. CDR3 nucleotide sequence: TGTGCCAGTAGTATCTTCTGGGAAGCTGGCTACACCTTC. Its protein is CASSIFWEAGYTF.

Regarding this clone: Its ends do not fully match the called genes, so a read error is possible. V is TRBV7-7 and J is TRBJ2-5; D unresolved. Germline V gene sequence: CDR1 SSHAT, CDR2 FNYEAQ (reference sequence). The CDR3 has 13 amino acids. The CDR3 protein is CASSLTRKETQYF. Written as DNA, the CDR3 is TGTGCTAGCAGCTTAACCAGGAAAGAGACCCAGTACTTC.

The rearrangement links TRBV7-2 to TRBJ2-7, with D possibly TRBD1 on 5 matching bases. From germline, CDR1 is SGHTA and CDR2 FQGNSA. V was pared by 0 bases and J by 2 bases, with 8 bases between. The CDR3 is 14 residues long. The CDR3: CASSLADSTYEQYF. Written as DNA, the CDR3 is TGTGCCAGCAGCTTAGCTGACAGTACCTACGAGCAGTACTTC. Complete variable domain (other parts from reference TRBV7-2 and TRBJ2-7): GAGVSQSPSNKVTEKGKDVELRCDPISGHTALYWYRQSLGQGLEFLIYFQGNSAPDKSGLPSDRFSAERTGGSVSTLTIQRTQQEDSAVYLCASSLADSTYEQYFGPGTRLTVT.

The chain is built from TRBV9 and TRBJ1-4, with D possibly matching TRBD1 (6 bases). V was clipped by 3 bases and J by 1 base, with 13 bases between them. Looked up from germline, CDR1 is SGDLS and CDR2 is YYNGEE. The CDR3 runs to 16 residues. The CDR3 DNA sequence: TGTGCCAGCAGCGCCGACAGGACCCTAACTAATGAAAAACTGTTTTTT. It yields the protein CASSADRTLTNEKLFF.

The genes are TRBV9 and TRBJ1-2; the match to TRBD1 covers 7 bases. Germline lookup yields CDR1 SGDLS and CDR2 YYNGEE. V trimming: 0 bases; J trimming: 6 bases; junction bases outside the gene matches: 5. This CDR3 has 14 residues. The CDR3 reads CASSVGGTGDGYTF. DNA for the CDR3: TGTGCCAGCAGCGTAGGAGGAACAGGGGATGGCTACACCTTC.

About this clone: The sample has other DNA sequences that encode this CDR3 too. This chain links TRBV9 with TRBJ1-1, with unresolved D. V gave up 0 bases and J gave up 3 bases, with 6 bases separating them. The CDR3 has 13 amino acids. Germline V gives CDR1 SGDLS, CDR2 YYNGEE. The chain's CDR3 is CASSVGGDTEAFF. The CDR3 bases are TGTGCCAGCAGCGTAGGTGGGGACACTGAAGCTTTCTTT.

The chain recombines TRBV7-2 with TRBJ2-1; either TRBD1 or TRBD2 may supply D (6 bases each). V was trimmed by 5 bases and J by 7 bases, leaving 12 bases between them. The CDR3 is made up of 13 amino acids. Germline lookup yields CDR1 SGHTA and CDR2 FQGNSA. DNA of the CDR3: TGTGCCAGCAGCCTGGGGGGCGAGAATGAGCAGTTCTTC. Its translation: CASSLGGENEQFF.

The chain joins TRBV19 to TRBJ2-2; the D call may be TRBD1 or TRBD2 (5 bases each). The germline gives CDR1 LNHDA, CDR2 SQIVND (reference sequence). This CDR3 contains 13 residues. V lost 4 bases to trimming and J lost 7 bases, with 10 bases between them. CDR3 residues: CASSTGTNGELFF. In DNA form, the CDR3 reads TGTGCCAGTAGTACTGGGACGAACGGGGAGCTGTTTTTT.